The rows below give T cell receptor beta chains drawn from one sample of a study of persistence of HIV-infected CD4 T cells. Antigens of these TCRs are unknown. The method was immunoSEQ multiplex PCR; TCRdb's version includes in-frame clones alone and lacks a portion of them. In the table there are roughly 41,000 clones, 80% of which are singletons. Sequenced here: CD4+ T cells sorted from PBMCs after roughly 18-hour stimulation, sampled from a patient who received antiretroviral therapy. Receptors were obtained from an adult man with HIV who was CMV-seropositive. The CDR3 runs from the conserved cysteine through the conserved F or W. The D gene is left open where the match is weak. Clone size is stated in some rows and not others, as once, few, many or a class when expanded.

TGTGCCACCAGTAGGGCAGCCCCCAATGAGCAGTTCTTC	CATSRAAPNEQFF	NA	TRBV24-1	NA	TRBJ2-1
TGTGCCAGCAGCCCTCAGGGGAAACATAATTCACCCCTCCACTTT	CASSPQGKHNSPLHF	NA	TRBV9	NA	TRBJ1-6
TGCGCCAGCAGCTTCTGGACAGGGGAGAATTCACCCCTCCACTTT	CASSFWTGENSPLHF	TRBD1	TRBV5-1	NA	TRBJ1-6
TGTGCCAGCAGTTTGGAGGGAGGAAACTATGGCTACACCTTC	CASSLEGGNYGYTF	NA	TRBV6-5	NA	TRBJ1-2
TGCGCCAGCAGCGACCGACAGGGTGTCTCTGGAGAGCAGTACTTC	CASSDRQGVSGEQYF	TRBD1	TRBV5-1	NA	TRBJ2-7
TGTGCCAGCGGTAAGGGGGCGTCGTACGAGCAGTACTTC	CASGKGASYEQYF	TRBD1	TRBV6-5	NA	TRBJ2-7
TGTGCCAGTTCAGACAGGGGGTCCAATCAGCCCCAGCATTTT	CASSDRGSNQPQHF	TRBD1	TRBV19	NA	TRBJ1-5
TGTGCCAGCCCCAGGGGTTGCAATCAGCCCCAGCATTTT	CASPRGCNQPQHF	NA	TRBV12-3/TRBV12-4	once	TRBJ1-5
TGTGCCAGCAGCTTAAGACGGACAGTTCAAGAGACCCAGTACTTC	CASSLRRTVQETQYF	NA	TRBV7-2	NA	TRBJ2-5
TGCGCCAGCAGCGGAAGGGACAGTAACAATGAGCAGTTCTTC	CASSGRDSNNEQFF	TRBD1	TRBV5-1	NA	TRBJ2-1
TGTGCCAGCAGCCAAGACCGGCGGGGGGGAACAGATACGCAGTATTTT	CASSQDRRGGTDTQYF	TRBD2	TRBV3-1/TRBV3-2	NA	TRBJ2-3
TGTGCCAGCAGCCCGGCCTTGGGGGGTTCACCCCTCCACTTT	CASSPALGGSPLHF	NA	TRBV27	NA	TRBJ1-6
TGCAGCGTTGGAGAACAGGCCCGAACCTCCTACGAGCAGTACTTC	CSVGEQARTSYEQYF	NA	TRBV29-1	once	TRBJ2-7
TGCGCCAGCAGTGAGTCGAACGGAATCAATCAGCCCCAGCATTTT	CASSESNGINQPQHF	NA	TRBV10-2	NA	TRBJ1-5
TGTGCCAGCAGCACACAGGGGGCGGAGGAGACCCAGTACTTC	CASSTQGAEETQYF	TRBD1	TRBV9	NA	TRBJ2-5
TGTGCCAGCAACGGGCGCGAAGGCAATCAGCCCCAGCATTTT	CASNGREGNQPQHF	NA	TRBV2	once	TRBJ1-5
TGTGCCAGCAGTTCGGGACGGTGGAGCAATCAGCCCCAGCATTTT	CASSSGRWSNQPQHF	NA	TRBV27	NA	TRBJ1-5
TGCGCCAGCAGCGCCCCGGGCCGGGGGAACACTGAAGCTTTCTTT	CASSAPGRGNTEAFF	NA	TRBV4-1	NA	TRBJ1-1
TGCGCCAGCAGCCAATTAAAGTCGGGCAGGGGAGTGATCACTGAAGCTTTCTTT	CASSQLKSGRGVITEAFF	NA	TRBV5-1	medium-sized	TRBJ1-1
TGTGCCAGCAGCTTGGCCAAGTCTGAAGCTTTCTTT	CASSLAKSEAFF	NA	TRBV5-5	few	TRBJ1-1
TGTGCCAGCACTCGCGGAGGGACCCATAGCAATCAGCCCCAGCATTTT	CASTRGGTHSNQPQHF	NA	TRBV28	NA	TRBJ1-5
TGTGCCACCAGCAGTCGGAAACCGACAGGTGGTTATGGCTACACCTTC	CATSSRKPTGGYGYTF	NA	TRBV15	NA	TRBJ1-2
TGTGCCAGCAGCCAAGGAAACGGAAATCAGCCCCAGCATTTT	CASSQGNGNQPQHF	NA	TRBV3-1/TRBV3-2	NA	TRBJ1-5
TGTGCCAGCACCAGCGGGCCGAACACCGGGGAGCTGTTTTTT	CASTSGPNTGELFF	NA	TRBV5-6	NA	TRBJ2-2
TGTGCCACCAGCAGAGACCCGGGAGTAACCAGCAATCAGCCCCAGCATTTT	CATSRDPGVTSNQPQHF	NA	TRBV15	NA	TRBJ1-5
TGTGCCAGCGGCGAGCAGGGTGGCGGTTCACCCCTCCACTTT	CASGEQGGGSPLHF	NA	TRBV6-5	NA	TRBJ1-6
TGTGCCAGCAGTTACTCGATCGGGACTACACACAATGAGCAGTTCTTC	CASSYSIGTTHNEQFF	TRBD2	TRBV6-2/TRBV6-3	NA	TRBJ2-1
TGTGCCATCACAGGCACAACTAATGAAAAACTGTTTTTT	CAITGTTNEKLFF	NA	TRBV7-3	NA	TRBJ1-4
TGTGCCAGCAAGGAGGGCGGGGGCCATGAGCAGTTCTTC	CASKEGGGHEQFF	NA	TRBV6-1	once	TRBJ2-1
TGTGCCAGCAGCTCCTCCTCAGCTTTCTTT	CASSSSSAFF	NA	TRBV28	few	TRBJ1-1
TGCAGTGCTAGTGAGACAGGGGCCTATGGCTACACCTTC	CSASETGAYGYTF	TRBD1	TRBV20-1	medium-sized	TRBJ1-2
TGTGCCATCAGGGCATTCACAGGGAGCTATGGCTACACCTTC	CAIRAFTGSYGYTF	NA	TRBV10-3	NA	TRBJ1-2
TGTGCCAGTAGTATAGAGGGGAGGGGGCGCCCCGGTGGCACTGAAGCTTTCTTT	CASSIEGRGRPGGTEAFF	TRBD1	TRBV19	NA	TRBJ1-1
TGTGCCAGCCTAGCGGGGGGGAGCACAGATACGCAGTATTTT	CASLAGGSTDTQYF	TRBD2	TRBV7-9	NA	TRBJ2-3
TGTGCCAGCAGCCAATCGTCACAGGGTCTAGCTTTCTTT	CASSQSSQGLAFF	NA	TRBV16	NA	TRBJ1-1
TGTGCCATCAGTGAGTCGGGTGAAAAACTGTTTTTT	CAISESGEKLFF	NA	TRBV10-3	NA	TRBJ1-4
TGTGCCAGCAGCCAAAAGGGGGGAAACATTCAGTACTTC	CASSQKGGNIQYF	NA	TRBV5-6	NA	TRBJ2-4
TGTGCCAGTAGTATAGAGCGATACACTGAAGCTTTCTTT	CASSIERYTEAFF	NA	TRBV19	NA	TRBJ1-1
TGCGCCAGCAGTTCGCTATTCACCTCCTACGAGCAGTACTTC	CASSSLFTSYEQYF	NA	TRBV5-1	NA	TRBJ2-7
TGTGCCAGCAGCGTGCTAGCGGGGACGACGGCGTTCTTC	CASSVLAGTTAFF	TRBD2	TRBV2	few	TRBJ2-1
TGTGCCAGCAGTTCCAGACAGGGAGGAACTGAAGCTTTCTTT	CASSSRQGGTEAFF	TRBD1	TRBV6-5	NA	TRBJ1-1
TGCGCCAGCAGCGTACAGGGCGCAACTAATGAAAAACTGTTTTTT	CASSVQGATNEKLFF	NA	TRBV5-1	NA	TRBJ1-4
TGTGCCACCAGCAGCGGTCCTCGGTCCTCCAACACCGGGGAGCTGTTTTTT	CATSSGPRSSNTGELFF	NA	TRBV15	NA	TRBJ2-2
TGCGCCAGCAGCACGGACAGGGGGGAAGCTTTCTTT	CASSTDRGEAFF	TRBD1	TRBV5-1	NA	TRBJ1-1
TGTGCCAGCAGTGCGGGGAGTCCCAATCAGCCCCAGCATTTT	CASSAGSPNQPQHF	NA	TRBV2	NA	TRBJ1-5
TGTGCCAGCAGCCAGTCTAGCGGGGGGGCCAGGGATGAGCAGTTCTTC	CASSQSSGGARDEQFF	TRBD2	TRBV4-2	NA	TRBJ2-1
TGTGCCAGCAGTATGCAGGGTGTAACTAATGAAAAACTGTTTTTT	CASSMQGVTNEKLFF	NA	TRBV7-9	NA	TRBJ1-4